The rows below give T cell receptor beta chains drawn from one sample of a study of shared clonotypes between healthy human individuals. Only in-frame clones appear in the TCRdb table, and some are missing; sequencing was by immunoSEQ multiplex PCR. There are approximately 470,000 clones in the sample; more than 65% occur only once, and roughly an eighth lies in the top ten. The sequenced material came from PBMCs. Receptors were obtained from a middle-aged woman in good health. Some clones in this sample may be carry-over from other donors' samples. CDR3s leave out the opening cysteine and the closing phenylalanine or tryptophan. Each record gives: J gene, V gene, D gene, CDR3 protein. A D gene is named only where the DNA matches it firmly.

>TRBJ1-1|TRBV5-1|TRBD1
ASSLGTGGLITEAF
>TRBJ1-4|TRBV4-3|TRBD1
ASSQHFTPGQGRTNEKLF
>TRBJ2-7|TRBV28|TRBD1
TGSLPGTGGYGTPYEQY
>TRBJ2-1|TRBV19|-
ASSTQYNEQF
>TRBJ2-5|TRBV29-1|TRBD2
SVRGLAGGLTQY
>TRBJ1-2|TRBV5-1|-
ASSLAGPESLYGYT
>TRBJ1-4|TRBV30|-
AWSVGGVEKLF
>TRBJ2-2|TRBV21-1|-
ASSLQGVAGAGGELF
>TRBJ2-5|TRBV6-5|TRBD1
ASSGTVQETQY
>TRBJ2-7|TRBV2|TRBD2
ASTRGTSGRSYEQY
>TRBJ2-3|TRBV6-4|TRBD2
ASSLAGGPDTQY
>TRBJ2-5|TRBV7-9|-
ASSLFAGWETQY
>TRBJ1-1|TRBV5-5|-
ASSFETNTEAF
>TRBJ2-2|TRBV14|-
ASRGSGNTGELF
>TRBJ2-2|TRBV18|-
ASSIGPGELF
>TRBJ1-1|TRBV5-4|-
ASSLVGLSSTEAF
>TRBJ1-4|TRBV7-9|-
ASSPDTFNEKLF
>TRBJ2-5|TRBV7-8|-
ASSLQQETQY
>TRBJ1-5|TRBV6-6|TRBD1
ASSPGGGGNQPQH
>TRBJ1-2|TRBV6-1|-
ASSEPIRGGYT
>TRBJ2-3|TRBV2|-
ASSSRHVGTDTQY
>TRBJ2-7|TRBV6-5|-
ASSPLSIYEQY
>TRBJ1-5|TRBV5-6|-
ASSSYRVHQPQH
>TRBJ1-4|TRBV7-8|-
ASSLVQAATNEKLF
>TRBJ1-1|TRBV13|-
ASSYLTGRTEAF
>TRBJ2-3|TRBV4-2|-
ASSQQERGDTQY
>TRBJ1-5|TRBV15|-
ATSRDAVGNQPQH